This TCR beta chain was recorded in a study of T cells in Graves' hyperthyroidism and ophthalmopathy. The source material, RNA transcripts, was used to amplify TCR beta CDR3 regions. The HTBI set primed first-round TCR CDR3 RT-PCR. TCRdb reanalysed the multiplex PCR reads using MiXCR and keeps one entry per CDR3 protein. The data contain 490,000 or so distinct CDR3 sequences, about 15% of them singletons. Trimming cost V 6 bases and J 0 bases, with 12 bases left between them. This CDR3 is 16 amino acids long. Germline V gives CDR1 SGHAT, CDR2 FQDESV (reference sequence). Orbital computed tomography and thyroid ultrasound, together with serum TRAb and thyroxine and clinical symptoms, were used for diagnoses.

The chain couples TRBV11-1 to TRBJ2-6, with unresolved D. Sequences were obtained from blood. The receptor's source is a woman in her twenties or thirties with Graves' ophthalmopathy. This chain's CDR3 is CASRSSLSSGANVLTF. The CDR3 coding sequence is TGTGCCAGCAGGTCGTCACTTAGCTCTGGGGCCAACGTCCTGACTTTC.